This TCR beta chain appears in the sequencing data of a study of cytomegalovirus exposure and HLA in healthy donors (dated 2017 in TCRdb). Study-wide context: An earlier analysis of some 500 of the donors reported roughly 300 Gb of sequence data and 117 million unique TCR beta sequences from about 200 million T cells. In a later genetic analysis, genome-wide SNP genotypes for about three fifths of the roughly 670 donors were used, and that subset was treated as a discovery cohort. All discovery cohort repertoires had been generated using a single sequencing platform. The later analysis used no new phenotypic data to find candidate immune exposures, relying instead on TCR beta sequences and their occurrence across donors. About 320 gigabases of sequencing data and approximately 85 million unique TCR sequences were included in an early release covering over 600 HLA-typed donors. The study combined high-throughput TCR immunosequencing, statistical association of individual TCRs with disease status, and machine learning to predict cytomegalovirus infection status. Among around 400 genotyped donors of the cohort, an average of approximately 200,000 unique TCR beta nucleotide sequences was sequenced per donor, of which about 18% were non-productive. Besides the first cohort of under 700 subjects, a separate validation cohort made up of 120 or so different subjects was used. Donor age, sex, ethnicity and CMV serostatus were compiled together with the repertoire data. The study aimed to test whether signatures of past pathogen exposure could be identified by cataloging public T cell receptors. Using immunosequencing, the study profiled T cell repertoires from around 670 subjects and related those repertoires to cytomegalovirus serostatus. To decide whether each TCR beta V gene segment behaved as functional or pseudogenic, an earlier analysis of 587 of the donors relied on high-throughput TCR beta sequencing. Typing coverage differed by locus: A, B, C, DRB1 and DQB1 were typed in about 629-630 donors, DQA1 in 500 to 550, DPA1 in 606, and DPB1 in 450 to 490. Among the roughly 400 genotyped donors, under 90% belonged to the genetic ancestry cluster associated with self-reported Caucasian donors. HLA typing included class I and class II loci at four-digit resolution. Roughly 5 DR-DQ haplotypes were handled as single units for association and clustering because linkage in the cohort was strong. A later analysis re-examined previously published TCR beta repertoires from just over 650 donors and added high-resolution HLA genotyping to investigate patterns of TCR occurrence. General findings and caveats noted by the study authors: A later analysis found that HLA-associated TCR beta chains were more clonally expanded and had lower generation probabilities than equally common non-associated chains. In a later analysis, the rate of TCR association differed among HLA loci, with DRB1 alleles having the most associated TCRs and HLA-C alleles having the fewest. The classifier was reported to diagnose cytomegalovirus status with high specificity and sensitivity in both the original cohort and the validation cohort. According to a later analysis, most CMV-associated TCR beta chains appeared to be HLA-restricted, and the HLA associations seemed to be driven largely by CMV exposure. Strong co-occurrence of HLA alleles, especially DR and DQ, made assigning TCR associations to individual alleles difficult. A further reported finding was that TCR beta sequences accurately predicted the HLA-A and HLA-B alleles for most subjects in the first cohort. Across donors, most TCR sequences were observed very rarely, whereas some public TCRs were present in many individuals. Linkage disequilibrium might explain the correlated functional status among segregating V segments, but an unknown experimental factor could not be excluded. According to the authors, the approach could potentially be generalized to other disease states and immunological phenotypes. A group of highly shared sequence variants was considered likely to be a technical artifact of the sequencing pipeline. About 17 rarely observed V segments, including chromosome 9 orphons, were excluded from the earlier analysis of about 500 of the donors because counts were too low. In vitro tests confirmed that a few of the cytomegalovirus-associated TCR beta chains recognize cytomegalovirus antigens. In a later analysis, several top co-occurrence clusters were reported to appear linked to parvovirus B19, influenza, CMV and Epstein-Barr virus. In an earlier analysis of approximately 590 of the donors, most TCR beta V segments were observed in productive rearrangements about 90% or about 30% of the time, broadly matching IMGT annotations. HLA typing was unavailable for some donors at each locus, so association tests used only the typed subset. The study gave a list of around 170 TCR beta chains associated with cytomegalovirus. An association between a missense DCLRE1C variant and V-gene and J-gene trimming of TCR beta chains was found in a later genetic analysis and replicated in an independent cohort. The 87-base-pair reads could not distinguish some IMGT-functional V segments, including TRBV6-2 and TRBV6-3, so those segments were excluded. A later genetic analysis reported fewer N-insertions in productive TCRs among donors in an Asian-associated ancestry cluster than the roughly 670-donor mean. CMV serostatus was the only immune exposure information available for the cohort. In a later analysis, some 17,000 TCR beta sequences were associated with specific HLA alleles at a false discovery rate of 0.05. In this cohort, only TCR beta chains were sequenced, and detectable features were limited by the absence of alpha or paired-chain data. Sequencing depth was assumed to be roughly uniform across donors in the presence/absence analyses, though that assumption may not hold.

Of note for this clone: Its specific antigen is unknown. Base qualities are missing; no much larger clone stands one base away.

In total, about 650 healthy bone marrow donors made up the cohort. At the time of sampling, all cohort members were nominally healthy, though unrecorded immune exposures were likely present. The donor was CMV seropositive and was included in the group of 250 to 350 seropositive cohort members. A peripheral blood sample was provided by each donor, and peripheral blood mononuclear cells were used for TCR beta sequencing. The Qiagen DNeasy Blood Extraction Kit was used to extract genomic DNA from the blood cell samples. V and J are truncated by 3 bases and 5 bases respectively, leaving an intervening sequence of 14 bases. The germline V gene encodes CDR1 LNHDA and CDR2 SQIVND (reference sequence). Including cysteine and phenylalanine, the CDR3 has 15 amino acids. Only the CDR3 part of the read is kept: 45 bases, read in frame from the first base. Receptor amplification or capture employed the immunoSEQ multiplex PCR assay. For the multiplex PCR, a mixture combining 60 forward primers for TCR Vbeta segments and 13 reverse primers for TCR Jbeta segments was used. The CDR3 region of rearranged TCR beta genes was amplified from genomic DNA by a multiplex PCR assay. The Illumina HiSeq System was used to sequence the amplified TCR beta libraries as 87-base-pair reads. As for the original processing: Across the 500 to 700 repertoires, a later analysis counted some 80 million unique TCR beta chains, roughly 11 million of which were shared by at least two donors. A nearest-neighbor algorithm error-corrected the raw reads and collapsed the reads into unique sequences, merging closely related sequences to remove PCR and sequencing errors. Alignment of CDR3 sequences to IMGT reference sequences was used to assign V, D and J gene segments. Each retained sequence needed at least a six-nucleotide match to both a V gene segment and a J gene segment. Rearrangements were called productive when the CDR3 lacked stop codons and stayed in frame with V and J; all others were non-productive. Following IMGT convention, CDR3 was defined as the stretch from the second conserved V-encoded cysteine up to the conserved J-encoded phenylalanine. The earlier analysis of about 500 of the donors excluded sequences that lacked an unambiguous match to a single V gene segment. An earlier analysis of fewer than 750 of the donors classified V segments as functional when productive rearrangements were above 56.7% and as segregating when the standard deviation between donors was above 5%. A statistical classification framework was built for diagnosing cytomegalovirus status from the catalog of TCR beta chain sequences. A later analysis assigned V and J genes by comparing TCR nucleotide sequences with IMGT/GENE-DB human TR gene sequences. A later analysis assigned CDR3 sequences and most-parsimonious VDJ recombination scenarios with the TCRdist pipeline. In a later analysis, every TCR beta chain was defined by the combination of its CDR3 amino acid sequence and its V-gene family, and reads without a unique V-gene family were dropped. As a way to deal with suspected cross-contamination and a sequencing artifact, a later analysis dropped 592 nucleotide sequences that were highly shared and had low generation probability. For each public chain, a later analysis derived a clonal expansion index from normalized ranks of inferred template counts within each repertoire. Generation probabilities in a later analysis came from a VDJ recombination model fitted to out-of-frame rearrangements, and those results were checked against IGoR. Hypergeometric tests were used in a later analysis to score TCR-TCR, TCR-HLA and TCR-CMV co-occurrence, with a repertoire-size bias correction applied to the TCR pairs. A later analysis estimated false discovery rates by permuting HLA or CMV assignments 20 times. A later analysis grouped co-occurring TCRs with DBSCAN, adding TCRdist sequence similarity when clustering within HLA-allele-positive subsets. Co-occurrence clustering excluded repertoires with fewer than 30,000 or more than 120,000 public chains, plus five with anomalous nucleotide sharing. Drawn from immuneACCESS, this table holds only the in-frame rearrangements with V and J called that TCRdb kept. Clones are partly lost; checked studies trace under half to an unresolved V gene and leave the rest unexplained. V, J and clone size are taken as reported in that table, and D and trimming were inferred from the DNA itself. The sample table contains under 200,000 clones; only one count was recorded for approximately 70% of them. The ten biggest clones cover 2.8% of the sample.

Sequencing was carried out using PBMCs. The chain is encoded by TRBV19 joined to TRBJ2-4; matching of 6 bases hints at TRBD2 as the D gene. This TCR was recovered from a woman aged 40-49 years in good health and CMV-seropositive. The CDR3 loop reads CASSMRGGTENIQYF. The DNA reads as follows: TGTGCCAGTAGTATGAGGGGCGGGACTGAAAACATTCAGTACTTC.